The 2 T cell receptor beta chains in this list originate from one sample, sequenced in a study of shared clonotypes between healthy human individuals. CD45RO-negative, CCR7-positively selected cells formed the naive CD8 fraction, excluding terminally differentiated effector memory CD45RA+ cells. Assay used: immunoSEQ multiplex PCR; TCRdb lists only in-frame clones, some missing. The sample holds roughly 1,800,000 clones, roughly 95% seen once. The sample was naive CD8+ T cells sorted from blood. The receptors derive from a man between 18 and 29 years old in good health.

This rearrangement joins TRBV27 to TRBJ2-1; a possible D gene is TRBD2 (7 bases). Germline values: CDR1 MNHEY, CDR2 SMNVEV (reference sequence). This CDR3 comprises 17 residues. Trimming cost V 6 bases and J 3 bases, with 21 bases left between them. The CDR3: CASSSPARGAVYNEQFF. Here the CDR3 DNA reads TGTGCCAGCAGCTCCCCCGCTCGGGGGGCCGTCTACAATGAGCAGTTCTTC.

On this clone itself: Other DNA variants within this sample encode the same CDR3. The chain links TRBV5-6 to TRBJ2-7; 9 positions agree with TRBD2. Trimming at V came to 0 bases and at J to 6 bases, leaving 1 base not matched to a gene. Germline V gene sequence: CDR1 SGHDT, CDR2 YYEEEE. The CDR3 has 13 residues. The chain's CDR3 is CASSLVGLAEQYF. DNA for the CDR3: TGTGCCAGCAGCTTGGTGGGACTAGCCGAGCAGTACTTC.